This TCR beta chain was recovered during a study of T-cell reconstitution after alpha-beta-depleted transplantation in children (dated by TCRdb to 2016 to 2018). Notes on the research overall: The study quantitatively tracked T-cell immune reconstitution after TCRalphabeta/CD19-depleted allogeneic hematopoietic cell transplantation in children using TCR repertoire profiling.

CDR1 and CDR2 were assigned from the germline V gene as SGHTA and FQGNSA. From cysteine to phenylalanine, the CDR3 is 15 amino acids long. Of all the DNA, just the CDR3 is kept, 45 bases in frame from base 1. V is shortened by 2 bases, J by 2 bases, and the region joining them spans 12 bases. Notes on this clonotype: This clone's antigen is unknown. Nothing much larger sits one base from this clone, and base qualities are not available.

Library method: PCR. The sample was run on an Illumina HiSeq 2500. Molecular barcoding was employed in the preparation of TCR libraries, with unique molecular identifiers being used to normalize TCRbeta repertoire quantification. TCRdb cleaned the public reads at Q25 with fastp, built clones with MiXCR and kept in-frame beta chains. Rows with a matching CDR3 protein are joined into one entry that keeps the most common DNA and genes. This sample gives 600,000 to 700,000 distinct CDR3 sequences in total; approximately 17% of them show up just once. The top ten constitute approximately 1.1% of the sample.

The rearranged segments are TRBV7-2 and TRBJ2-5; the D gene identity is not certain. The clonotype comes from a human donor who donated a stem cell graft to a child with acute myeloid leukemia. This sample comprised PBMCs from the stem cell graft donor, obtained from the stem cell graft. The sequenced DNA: TGTGCCAGCAGCTTAATTTCTCTAGGGCAAGAGACCCAGTACTTC. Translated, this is CASSLISLGQETQYF.